Listed here are 30 T cell receptor beta chains from one sample, sequenced in a study of early T cells in non-severe SARS-CoV-2 infection. TCRdb re-called the 5' RACE reads with MiXCR, one entry per CDR3 protein. The sample records some 59,000 distinct CDR3 sequences, about 9.4% being singletons. The sequenced sample was whole blood. Receptor source: an adult who was a healthcare worker with PCR-confirmed SARS-CoV-2 infection or an uninfected control (not recorded which).

This clonotype has more than one count but fewer than ten. The chain recombines TRBV29-1 with TRBJ2-7; the match to TRBD1 covers 11 bases. Germline-derived CDR1 and CDR2 are SQVTM and ANQGSEA. Losses at the gene ends were 0 bases for V and 3 bases for J; bases not matched to a gene: 4. This CDR3 contains 15 residues. The chain's CDR3 is CSVEDRGTGGYEQYF. The DNA for the CDR3 is TGCAGCGTTGAAGATCGGGGGACAGGGGGCTACGAGCAGTACTTC.

The V and J genes are TRBV6-6 and TRBJ2-1; D ambiguous. Germline V lookup: CDR1 MNHNY, CDR2 SVGAGI (reference sequence). V dropped 0 bases and J dropped 7 bases, with 13 bases sitting between them. The CDR3 is 15 residues long. The CDR3 DNA follows: TGTGCCAGCAGTTACTCGGGCTCGTTCGGAAATGAGCAGTTCTTC. Its translation: CASSYSGSFGNEQFF.

V usage is TRBV12-3 or TRBV12-4 and J usage is TRBJ1-1, with D possibly being TRBD1 (5 bases). This CDR3 region has 13 residues. V shed 2 bases and J shed 5 bases, with 9 bases lying between them. The CDR3: CASSLQGQTEAFF. CDR3 coding DNA: TGTGCCAGCAGTTTACAGGGTCAGACTGAAGCTTTCTTT.

The table lists this clonotype with a few counts. This sequence joins TRBV10-3 and TRBJ1-1; D perhaps matches TRBD1 (5 bases). Trimming removed 8 bases from V and 3 bases from J, with 13 bases in between. Per germline, CDR1 ENHRY and CDR2 SYGVKD. This CDR3 region has 13 residues. Here the CDR3 DNA reads TGTGCCATCCAGGTCAGGGAGGACACTGAAGCTTTCTTT. As protein: CAIQVREDTEAFF.

Only a few counts were recorded for this clonotype. V gene TRBV27 combines with J gene TRBJ2-7; perhaps TRBD1 as D (5 bases). Trimming took 4 bases from V and 7 from J, leaving 11 bases between them. Germline CDR1 is MNHEY and CDR2 is SMNVEV (reference sequence). This CDR3 spans 12 amino acids. The CDR3 region is CASSWPQGEQYF. The CDR3 DNA reads TGTGCCAGCAGTTGGCCTCAGGGAGAGCAGTACTTC.

This clonotype was detected a few times. The rearrangement joins TRBV12-3 or TRBV12-4 to TRBJ2-1; TRBD2 matches 7 bases. This CDR3 is built from 13 residues. J lost 8 bases, V lost 3 bases, and 4 bases had no gene match. DNA of the CDR3: TGTGCCAGCAGTTTCTGGCGGGGGTATGAGCAGTTCTTC. It specifies CASSFWRGYEQFF.

In its sample, this clonotype was seen many times. V is TRBV7-9 and J is TRBJ2-1, with 8 bases that match TRBD2. Germline assignment: CDR1 SEHNR and CDR2 FQNEAQ (reference sequence). The V segment lost 5 bases and the J segment 6 bases; nucleotides outside the gene matches: 12. This CDR3 is built from 16 residues. This CDR3 reads CASSPQGSGGTNEQFF. The CDR3 coding sequence is TGTGCCAGCAGCCCCCAGGGGAGCGGGGGTACCAATGAGCAGTTCTTC. The full variable domain, rest sourced from reference TRBV7-9 and TRBJ2-1, is DTGVSQNPRHKITKRGQNVTFRCDPISEHNRLYWYRQTLGQGPEFLTYFQNEAQLEKSRLLSDRFSAERPKGSFSTLEIQRTEQGDSAMYLCASSPQGSGGTNEQFFGPGTRLTVL.

The chain joins TRBV20-1 to TRBJ2-7; 10 bases line up with TRBD2. Looked up from germline, CDR1 is DFQATT and CDR2 is SNEGSKA (reference sequence). Unmatched junction bases numbered 2, after V lost 0 bases and J lost 3 bases. The CDR3 covers 14 residues. The chain's CDR3 is CSARDPSGGYEQYF. The CDR3 coding sequence is TGCAGTGCTAGAGACCCTAGCGGGGGCTACGAGCAGTACTTC.

This clonotype was found many times. V and J are TRBV5-1 and TRBJ1-2; TRBD1 agrees at 10 bases. V was clipped by 0 bases and J by 6 bases; unmatched bases: 2. Germline V lookup: CDR1 SGHRS, CDR2 YFSETQ. CDR3 size: 14 residues. CDR3 sequence reads: CASSLGDRGDGYTF. The CDR3 nucleotides are TGCGCCAGCAGCTTGGGGGACAGGGGAGATGGCTACACCTTC.

This clonotype was detected ten times or more. The chain couples TRBV6-1 to TRBJ2-1; 8 bases match TRBD1. From germline, CDR1 is MNHNS and CDR2 SASEGT. The CDR3 consists of 14 residues. After removal of 4 bases from V and 9 bases from J, the junction contained 8 bases not matched to a gene. The DNA of the CDR3 is TGTGCCAGCAGTGCCCCGGGACAGGCAACTGAGCAGTTCTTC. It translates to CASSAPGQATEQFF.

In its sample, this clonotype was seen a few times. The rearrangement uses TRBV5-1 and TRBJ2-6; D gene unclear. V dropped 6 bases and J dropped 0 bases, with 13 bases sitting between them. Per germline, CDR1 SGHRS and CDR2 YFSETQ. The CDR3 is 16 residues long. In DNA, the CDR3 is TGCGCCAGCAAGGTCGGGCTACTCTCTGGGGCCAACGTCCTGACTTTC. Encoded protein: CASKVGLLSGANVLTF.

This clonotype came up a few times. This sequence joins TRBV5-5 and TRBJ1-2; weak D call: TRBD1 (6 bases). The V end lost 3 bases, the J end lost 4 bases, and 16 bases lay between the germline ends. Germline V gives CDR1 SGHKS, CDR2 YYEKEE (reference sequence). This CDR3 spans 15 amino acids. CDR3 loop: CASSWSRGQGYGYTF. In DNA, the CDR3 is TGTGCCAGCAGCTGGAGTCGGGGGCAGGGCTATGGCTACACCTTC. Based on the CDR3 plus reference TRBV5-5 and TRBJ1-2, the full variable domain is DAGVTQSPTHLIKTRGQQVTLRCSPISGHKSVSWYQQVLGQGPQFIFQYYEKEERGRGNFPDRFSARQFPNYSSELNVNALLLGDSALYLCASSWSRGQGYGYTFGSGTRLTVV.

This clonotype appeared many times. J is TRBJ1-5 and V is TRBV20-1, with a tentative D call TRBD1 (5 bases). Germline CDR1 reads DFQATT; CDR2 reads SNEGSKA (reference sequence). The V gene lost 3 bases and the J gene lost 5 bases, with 11 bases spanning the gap. This CDR3 is 13 amino acids long. The CDR3 DNA reads TGCAGTGCTAGTACAGGAGTGGATCAGCCCCAGCATTTT. It specifies CSASTGVDQPQHF.

There are many counts of this clonotype. The chain uses TRBV5-1 and TRBJ1-2, with D possibly being TRBD1 (5 bases). The germline V and J ends were trimmed by 4 bases and 7 bases, with 20 bases remaining between them. The CDR3 loop spans 15 amino acids. CDR1 SGHRS and CDR2 YFSETQ come from the germline V gene. CDR3 nucleotides: TGCGCCAGCAGCCCCCCGGGACGAGACTTTGCTGGCTACACCTTC. Translated, it gives CASSPPGRDFAGYTF.

This clonotype appeared many times. The V call is TRBV7-6, the J call TRBJ2-3; D is ambiguous. The CDR3 spans 14 residues. V was trimmed by 4 bases and J by 1 base, leaving 9 bases between them. Germline values: CDR1 SGHVS, CDR2 FNYEAQ. The CDR3 here is CASSSPDRTDTQYF. The CDR3 coding sequence is TGTGCCAGCAGCTCACCAGACCGCACAGATACGCAGTATTTT. Looking up the rest from reference TRBV7-6 and TRBJ2-3 gives the full variable domain: GAGVSQSPRYKVTKRGQDVALRCDPISGHVSLYWYRQALGQGPEFLTYFNYEAQQDKSGLPNDRFSAERPEGSISTLTIQRTEQRDSAMYRCASSSPDRTDTQYFGPGTRLTVL.

This clonotype was detected ten times or more. As DNA, the CDR3 is TGTGCCAGCCTAGGTTTCTATAATTCACCCCTCCACTTT. Translation gives CASLGFYNSPLHF. The rearrangement joins TRBV6-6 to TRBJ1-6; D is undetermined. CDR1 is MNHNY and CDR2 is SVGAGI in the germline V gene (reference sequence). The CDR3 spans 13 residues. V lost 8 bases, J lost 3 bases, and 8 bases lay in between.

This clonotype was picked up a small number of times. The genes are TRBV7-2 and TRBJ2-5; the D gene could be TRBD1 or TRBD2 (5 bases each). Germline V CDR1 and CDR2: SGHTA, FQGNSA. CDR3 length: 16 amino acids. Deletions cut 0 bases from V and 1 base from J, with 12 bases between. DNA of the CDR3: TGTGCCAGCAGCTTAGCCGGGCAGGGAGCCCAAGAGACCCAGTACTTC. Its translation: CASSLAGQGAQETQYF.

The gene calls are TRBV19 and TRBJ2-1; D assignment may be TRBD1 or TRBD2 (5 bases each). CDR1 is LNHDA, CDR2 SQIVND, per germline (reference sequence). Trimming took off 8 bases at V and 2 bases at J, with 10 bases between the two ends. This CDR3 contains 13 residues. This CDR3 reads CASCRDPYNEQFF. In DNA, the CDR3 is TGTGCCAGTTGCAGGGACCCCTACAATGAGCAGTTCTTC. Variable domain in full (rest from reference TRBV19 and TRBJ2-1): DGGITQSPKYLFRKEGQNVTLSCEQNLNHDAMYWYRQDPGQGLRLIYYSQIVNDFQKGDIAEGYSVSREKKESFPLTVTSAQKNPTAFYLCASCRDPYNEQFFGPGTRLTVL.

Of note for this clonotype: Compared with germline, one end of the junction differs, possibly owing to a read error. This rearrangement joins TRBV7-3 to TRBJ1-3; TRBD1 matches 10 bases. The CDR3 length is 15 residues. Germline CDR1 is SGHTA and CDR2 is FQGTGA. CDR3 in DNA: TGTGCCAGCAGCTCGACAGGGGGCTCTGAAAACACCATATATTTT. Translation: CASSSTGGSENTIYF.

This clonotype showed up many times. This chain links TRBV15 with TRBJ2-1; D unclear. V was shortened by 1 base and J by 3 bases, with 10 bases between the two germline ends. The CDR3 sequence is 15 residues long. Germline V CDR1 and CDR2: LNHNV, YYDKDF (reference sequence). The CDR3 DNA reads TGTGCCACCAGCAGAGGAGGAACCAACTACAATGAGCAGTTCTTC. It encodes CATSRGGTNYNEQFF.

This clonotype was found many times. In DNA, the CDR3 is TGTGCCAGCAGTGACTCGGACACCGGGGAGCTGTTTTTT. It yields the protein CASSDSDTGELFF. The gene calls are TRBV6-4 and TRBJ2-2; D gene ambiguous. From germline, CDR1 is MRHNA and CDR2 SNTAGT. CDR3 size: 13 residues. Trimming removed 0 bases from V and 3 bases from J, with 2 bases in between.

This clonotype has at least ten counts. The rearrangement links TRBV7-2 to TRBJ1-1; unclear D gene. Germline V gives CDR1 SGHTA, CDR2 FQGNSA. The V end was cut by 6 bases, the J end by 1 base, with 15 bases between. The CDR3 runs to 15 residues. CDR3 protein: CASSTLRGRNTEAFF. The CDR3 DNA reads as TGTGCCAGCAGTACCCTCCGCGGGAGGAACACTGAAGCTTTCTTT.

This clonotype has just a few counts. In DNA, the CDR3 is TGCGCCAGCGGGCCGGGACATCAGACCGGAGGCTACACCTTC. It codes for CASGPGHQTGGYTF. This chain links TRBV5-1 with TRBJ1-2; a weak D match, TRBD1 (6 bases). V was clipped by 7 bases and J by 8 bases, with 21 bases between them. The germline V gene has CDR1 SGHRS and CDR2 YFSETQ. The CDR3 consists of 14 residues. The entire variable domain, with the rest obtained from reference TRBV5-1 and TRBJ1-2, is as follows: KAGVTQTPRYLIKTRGQQVTLSCSPISGHRSVSWYQQTPGQGLQFLFEYFSETQRNKGNFPGRFSGRQFSNSRSEMNVSTLELGDSALYLCASGPGHQTGGYTFGSGTRLTVV.

The table lists this clonotype with many counts. The V call is TRBV29-1, the J call TRBJ2-1; 7 bases fit TRBD1. Per germline, CDR1 SQVTM and CDR2 ANQGSEA. Trimming at V came to 6 bases and at J to 0 bases, leaving 8 bases not matched to a gene. The CDR3 is 15 amino acids. The CDR3 protein is CSVTGAPLSYNEQFF. The CDR3 DNA follows: TGCAGCGTCACAGGGGCCCCCCTCTCCTACAATGAGCAGTTCTTC.

The rearrangement links TRBV4-3 to TRBJ2-3; D perhaps matches TRBD2 (6 bases). The ends were cut back, 1 base at V and 0 bases at J, with 14 bases in the middle. Looked up from germline, CDR1 is LGHNA and CDR2 is YSLEER. The CDR3 extends over 17 amino acids. The CDR3 region has the DNA TGCGCCAGCAGCCAAGCTTCTCTCGGGACTAGCACAGATACGCAGTATTTT. Its translation is CASSQASLGTSTDTQYF.

The sample holds many counts of this clonotype. The genes are TRBV11-2 and TRBJ2-6; D gene ambiguous. The CDR3 contains 14 residues. Germline V gene sequence: CDR1 SGHAT, CDR2 FQNNGV. Trimming took off 2 bases at V and 4 bases at J, with 6 bases between the two ends. Here the CDR3 reads CASSLLTGANVLTF. The CDR3 DNA follows: TGTGCCAGCAGCTTACTTACCGGGGCCAACGTCCTGACTTTC.

There are many counts of this clonotype. J is TRBJ2-3 and V is TRBV6-2 or TRBV6-3; D is possibly TRBD2 (6 bases). Germline-derived CDR1 and CDR2 are MNHEY and SVGEGT. The CDR3 is 14 residues long. Between the trimmed V and J ends, which lost 7 bases and 2 bases, there was a span of 13 bases. The CDR3 nucleotides are TGTGCCAGCAAGTTGACGGGAGACACAGATACGCAGTATTTT. Its translation: CASKLTGDTDTQYF.

This clonotype was seen a handful of times. V usage is TRBV29-1 and J usage is TRBJ2-7; TRBD1 matches at 8 bases. The V segment lost 4 bases and the J segment 2 bases; nucleotides outside the gene matches: 4. Germline V CDR1 and CDR2: SQVTM, ANQGSEA. The CDR3 sequence is 13 residues long. CDR3 DNA sequence: TGCAGCGTTGCTGAGACAGGGGCCTACGAGCAGTACTTC. Protein product: CSVAETGAYEQYF.

This clonotype was detected only a few times. The chain joins TRBV9 to TRBJ2-1, with a tentative D call TRBD2 (5 bases). Trimming cost V 5 bases and J 9 bases, with 12 bases left between them. The CDR3 runs 12 residues. Germline V lookup: CDR1 SGDLS, CDR2 YYNGEE. Here the CDR3 reads CASRGSAPEQFF. The CDR3 DNA reads TGTGCCAGCAGAGGTAGCGCTCCTGAGCAGTTCTTC.

The chain combines TRBV12-3 or TRBV12-4 with TRBJ2-1, with 14 bases fitting TRBD2. With V trimmed by 3 bases and J by 12 bases, 10 bases remained unmatched. CDR3 length equals 16 residues. The CDR3 reads CASSFKPGLAGEAQFF. For the CDR3, the DNA is TGTGCCAGCAGTTTTAAACCGGGACTAGCGGGAGAGGCGCAGTTCTTC.